One and the same sample provided the 14 T cell receptor beta chains below, sequenced in a study of shared clonotypes between healthy human individuals. Naive CD8 populations comprised CD45RO-negative cells positively selected for CCR7, excluding terminally differentiated effector memory CD45RA+ cells. The data were produced by immunoSEQ multiplex PCR, yet TCRdb's version contains in-frame clones alone and is incomplete. The data show around 2.1 million clones, with approximately 94% seen just once and under 2% held by the top ten. The sequencing input was naive CD8+ T cells from PBMCs. Receptors originate from a man aged 18 to 30 in good health. Some clones in this sample may be carry-over from other donors' samples.

V and J are TRBV27 and TRBJ1-5; possible D gene TRBD1, 5 bases. Germline loops: CDR1 MNHEY, CDR2 SMNVEV (reference sequence). This CDR3 has 20 amino acids. V dropped 5 bases and J dropped 0 bases, with 26 bases sitting between them. In nucleotides, the CDR3 is TGTGCCAGCAGTCCCCGTGATGGGACTCAACTATGGTATAGCAATCAGCCCCAGCATTTT. Its translation is CASSPRDGTQLWYSNQPQHF.

As concerns this clone: This same CDR3 is encoded by further DNA sequences in the sample. The chain joins TRBV4-3 to TRBJ1-3; D ambiguous. Germline V gene data show CDR1 as LGHNA and CDR2 as YSLEER. The V end lost 0 bases, the J end lost 2 bases, and 11 bases lay between the germline ends. This CDR3 is 16 amino acids long. This CDR3 reads CASSQDAGSAGNTIYF. DNA of the CDR3: TGCGCCAGCAGCCAAGATGCCGGGAGTGCTGGAAACACCATATATTTT.

The rearrangement uses TRBV29-1 and TRBJ2-5, with 10 positions matching TRBD1. CDR1 and CDR2 from the germline V gene are SQVTM and ANQGSEA. The CDR3 covers 17 residues. The V gene end was trimmed by 5 bases and the J gene end by 4 bases; junction bases not matched to a gene: 16. The DNA for the CDR3 is TGCAGCGTTCTTTTCATTGTGGGGACAGGGGTCCGAGAGACCCAGTACTTC. Translation gives CSVLFIVGTGVRETQYF. Full variable domain (rest looked up from reference TRBV29-1 and TRBJ2-5): SAVISQKPSRDICQRGTSLTIQCQVDSQVTMMFWYRQQPGQSLTLIATANQGSEATYESGFVIDKFPISRPNLTFSTLTVSNMSPEDSSIYLCSVLFIVGTGVRETQYFGPGTRLLVL.

The V call is TRBV28, the J call TRBJ2-7; tentatively, D is TRBD1 or TRBD2 (6 bases each). Looked up from germline, CDR1 is MDHEN and CDR2 is SYDVKM. The CDR3 contains 15 residues. Trimming shortened V by 7 bases and J by 0 bases, and 16 bases separated the two germline ends. For the CDR3, the DNA is TGTGCCAGCACCTCAGGGGACTTCCTCTCCTACGAGCAGTACTTC. Its translation is CASTSGDFLSYEQYF.

The V gene is TRBV18, the J gene TRBJ1-2; no clear D gene. Looked up from germline, CDR1 is KGHSH and CDR2 is LQKENI. The CDR3 loop spans 14 amino acids. The V end lost 0 bases, the J end lost 6 bases, and 11 bases lay between the germline ends. This CDR3 is CASSPPSGKHGYTF. The CDR3, as DNA: TGTGCCAGCTCACCACCGAGCGGGAAACATGGCTACACCTTC.

This clone was observed a handful of times. The chain couples TRBV6-5 to TRBJ2-7, with D tentatively TRBD1 or TRBD2 (6 bases each). V lost 0 bases, J lost 0 bases, and 9 bases lay in between. Germline-derived CDR1 and CDR2 are MNHEY and SVGAGI. The CDR3 spans 15 residues. The CDR3 here is CASSYSAGHSYEQYF. CDR3 bases: TGTGCCAGCAGTTACTCCGCGGGACACTCCTACGAGCAGTACTTC.

J is TRBJ2-5 and V is TRBV28; 9 nucleotides line up with TRBD2. The ends lost 3 bases at V and 5 bases at J; junction bases unmatched: 10. The CDR3 is 16 amino acids. CDR1 is MDHEN and CDR2 is SYDVKM in the germline V gene. For the CDR3, the DNA is TGTGCCAGCAGTTTCGGACTAGCGAATTTGGACGAGACCCAGTACTTC. Translation: CASSFGLANLDETQYF.

The V gene is TRBV6-5, the J gene TRBJ1-1, with D perhaps matching TRBD1 (5 bases). The CDR3 is 15 amino acids. The germline V gene has CDR1 MNHEY and CDR2 SVGAGI. V dropped 2 bases and J dropped 4 bases, with 14 bases sitting between them. CDR3 region: CASSYQRGGGTEAFF. The CDR3 nucleotides are TGTGCCAGCAGTTACCAGAGGGGCGGGGGCACTGAAGCTTTCTTT.

This rearrangement joins TRBV9 to TRBJ2-2, with TRBD2 matching 10 bases. Germline lookup yields CDR1 SGDLS and CDR2 YYNGEE. Losses at the gene ends were 3 bases for V and 6 bases for J; bases not matched to a gene: 11. The CDR3 contains 17 residues. The CDR3 region has the DNA TGTGCCAGCAGCGAAGAAAGCGGGAGGGCCCTTGCCGGGGAGCTGTTTTTT. It specifies CASSEESGRALAGELFF.

This chain links TRBV7-9 with TRBJ1-6; a weak D match, TRBD1 (6 bases). CDR1 is SEHNR, CDR2 FQNEAQ, per germline (reference sequence). The CDR3 contains 18 residues. V dropped 8 bases and J dropped 6 bases, with 26 bases sitting between them. As DNA, the CDR3 is TGTGCCAGCCTCCCCCCGGGGGCCACGGGATACCCTAATTCACCCCTCCACTTT. Protein: CASLPPGATGYPNSPLHF. The full variable domain, with the rest looked up from reference TRBV7-9 and TRBJ1-6, is DTGVSQNPRHKITKRGQNVTFRCDPISEHNRLYWYRQTLGQGPEFLTYFQNEAQLEKSRLLSDRFSAERPKGSFSTLEIQRTEQGDSAMYLCASLPPGATGYPNSPLHFGNGTRLTVT.

The genes are TRBV27 and TRBJ2-7; D might be TRBD2 (5 bases). V shed 2 bases and J shed 4 bases, with 12 bases lying between them. The CDR3 has 14 amino acids. In germline, CDR1 is MNHEY, CDR2 SMNVEV (reference sequence). This chain's CDR3 is CASSLIASRYEQYF. Written as DNA, the CDR3 is TGTGCCAGCAGTTTAATCGCTAGCAGGTACGAGCAGTACTTC.

The chain combines TRBV27 with TRBJ2-7; a possible D gene is TRBD2 (6 bases). The CDR3 covers 14 residues. CDR1 and CDR2 (germline): MNHEY, SMNVEV (reference sequence). V dropped 1 base and J dropped 3 bases, with 10 bases sitting between them. CDR3: CASSLWAGIYEQYF. The CDR3 DNA sequence: TGTGCCAGCAGTTTATGGGCGGGGATCTACGAGCAGTACTTC.

The chain combines TRBV27 with TRBJ1-2; D not resolved. This CDR3 has 14 residues. The germline V gene has CDR1 MNHEY and CDR2 SMNVEV (reference sequence). V lost 2 bases and J lost 4, with 11 bases in between. CDR3 in DNA: TGTGCCAGCAGTTTAGAGCCCGGCACCTATGGCTACACCTTC. Protein: CASSLEPGTYGYTF.

The chain combines TRBV6-5 with TRBJ2-2, with 12 nucleotides matching TRBD2. Germline V gene lookup returns CDR1 MNHEY and CDR2 SVGAGI. The CDR3 sequence is 15 residues long. With 6 bases clipped from V and 4 bases from J, the junction kept 3 bases outside the gene matches. Written as DNA, the CDR3 is TGTGCCAGCAGCCCGGGACTAGCGGGCACCGGGGAGCTGTTTTTT. Its translation is CASSPGLAGTGELFF.